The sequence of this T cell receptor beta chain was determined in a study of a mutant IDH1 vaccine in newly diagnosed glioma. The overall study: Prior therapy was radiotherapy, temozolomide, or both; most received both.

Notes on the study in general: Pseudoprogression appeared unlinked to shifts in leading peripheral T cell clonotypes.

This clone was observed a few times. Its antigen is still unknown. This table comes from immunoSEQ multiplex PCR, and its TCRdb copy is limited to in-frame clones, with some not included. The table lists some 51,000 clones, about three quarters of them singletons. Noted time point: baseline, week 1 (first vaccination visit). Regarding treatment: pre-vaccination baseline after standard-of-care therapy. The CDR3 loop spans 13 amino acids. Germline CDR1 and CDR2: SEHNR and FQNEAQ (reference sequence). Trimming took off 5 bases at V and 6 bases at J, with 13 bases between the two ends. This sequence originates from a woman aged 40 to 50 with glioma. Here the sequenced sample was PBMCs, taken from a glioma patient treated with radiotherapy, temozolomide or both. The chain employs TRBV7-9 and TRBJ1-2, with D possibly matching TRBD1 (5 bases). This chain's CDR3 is CASSLPEGNGYTF. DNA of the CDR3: TGTGCCAGCAGCCTGCCGGAGGGGAATGGCTACACCTTC.